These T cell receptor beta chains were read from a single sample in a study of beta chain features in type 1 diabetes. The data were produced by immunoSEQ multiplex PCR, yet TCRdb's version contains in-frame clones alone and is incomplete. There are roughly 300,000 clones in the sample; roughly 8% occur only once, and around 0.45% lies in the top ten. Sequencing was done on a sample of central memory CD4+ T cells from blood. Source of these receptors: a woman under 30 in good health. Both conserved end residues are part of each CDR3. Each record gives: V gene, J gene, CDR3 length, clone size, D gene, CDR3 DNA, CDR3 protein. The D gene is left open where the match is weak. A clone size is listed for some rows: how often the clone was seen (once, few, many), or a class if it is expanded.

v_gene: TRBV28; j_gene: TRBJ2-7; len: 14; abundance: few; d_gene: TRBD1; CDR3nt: TGTGCCAGCAGCAGGAAAGGGACAGCCTACGAGCAGTACTTC; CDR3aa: CASSRKGTAYEQYF
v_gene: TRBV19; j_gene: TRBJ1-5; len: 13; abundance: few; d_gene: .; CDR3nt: TGTGCCAGTAGTGCTACAGGAAATCAGCCCCAGCATTTT; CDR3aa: CASSATGNQPQHF
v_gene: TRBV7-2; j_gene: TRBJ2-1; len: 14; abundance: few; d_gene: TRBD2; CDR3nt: TGTGCCAGTCAACTAGCGGGAGTGGTCAATGAGCAGTTCTTC; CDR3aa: CASQLAGVVNEQFF
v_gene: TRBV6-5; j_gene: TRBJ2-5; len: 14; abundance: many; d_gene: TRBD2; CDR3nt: TGTGCCAGCAGACAGGGACTAGCCCCAGAAACCCAGTACTTC; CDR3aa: CASRQGLAPETQYF
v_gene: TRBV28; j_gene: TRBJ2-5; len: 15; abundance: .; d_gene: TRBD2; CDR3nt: TGTGCCAGCAGTCGACGACTAGCGGGAGGTGAGACCCAGTACTTC; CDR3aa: CASSRRLAGGETQYF
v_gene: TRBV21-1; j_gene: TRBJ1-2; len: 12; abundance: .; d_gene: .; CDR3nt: TGTGCCAGCGGTAGGGGGGCTGGTGGCTACACCTTC; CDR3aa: CASGRGAGGYTF
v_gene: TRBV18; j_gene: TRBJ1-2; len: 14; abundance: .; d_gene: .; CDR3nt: TGTGCCAGCTCACCAAACACAGGGAACGGTGGCTACACCTTC; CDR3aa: CASSPNTGNGGYTF
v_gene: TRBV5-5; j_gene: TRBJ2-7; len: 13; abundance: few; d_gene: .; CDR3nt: TGTGCCAGCAGCTTTTTAGGACAGCACGAGCAGTACTTC; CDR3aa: CASSFLGQHEQYF
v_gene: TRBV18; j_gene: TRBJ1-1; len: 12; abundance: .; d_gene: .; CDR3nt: TGTGCCAGCTCACTGGACTATTCTGAAGCTTTCTTT; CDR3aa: CASSLDYSEAFF
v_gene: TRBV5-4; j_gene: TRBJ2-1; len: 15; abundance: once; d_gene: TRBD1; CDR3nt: TGTGCCAGCAGCTCGATGGGACAGGTTTACAATGAGCAGTTCTTC; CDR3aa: CASSSMGQVYNEQFF
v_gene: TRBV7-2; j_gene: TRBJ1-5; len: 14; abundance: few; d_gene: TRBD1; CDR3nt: TGTGCCAGCAGCTTCGACAGGGGGGATCAGCCCCAGCATTTT; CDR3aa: CASSFDRGDQPQHF
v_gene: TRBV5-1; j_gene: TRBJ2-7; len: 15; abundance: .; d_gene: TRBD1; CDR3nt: TGCGCCAGCAGCCGAACCGGGACAGGCAACAACGAGCAGTACTTC; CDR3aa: CASSRTGTGNNEQYF
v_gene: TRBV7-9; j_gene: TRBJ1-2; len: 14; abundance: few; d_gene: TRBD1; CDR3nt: TGTGCCAGCAGCCCCCGGGACAGGTCGCTCAGCTACACCTTC; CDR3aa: CASSPRDRSLSYTF
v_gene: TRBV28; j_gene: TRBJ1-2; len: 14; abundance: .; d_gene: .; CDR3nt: TGTGCCAGCAGTATCGCTTCTTGGGGAGAGGGCTACACCTTC; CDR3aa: CASSIASWGEGYTF
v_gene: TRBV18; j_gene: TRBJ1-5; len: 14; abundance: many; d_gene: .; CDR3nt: TGTGCCAGCTCACCTTTGACGTCGGATCAGCCCCAGCATTTT; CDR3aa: CASSPLTSDQPQHF
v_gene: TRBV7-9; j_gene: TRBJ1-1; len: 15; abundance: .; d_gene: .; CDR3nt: TGTGCCAGCAGCTTAGCTGGGGGGCGGGGCACTGAAGCTTTCTTT; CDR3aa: CASSLAGGRGTEAFF
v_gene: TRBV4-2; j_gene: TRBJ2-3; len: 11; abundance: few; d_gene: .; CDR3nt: TGTGCCAGCGGGTTTTCAGATACGCAGTATTTT; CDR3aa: CASGFSDTQYF
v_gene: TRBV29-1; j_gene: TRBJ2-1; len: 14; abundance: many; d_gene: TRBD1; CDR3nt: TGCAGCGGGAAGAGACAGGGAAGGACTAATGAGCAGTTCTTC; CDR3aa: CSGKRQGRTNEQFF
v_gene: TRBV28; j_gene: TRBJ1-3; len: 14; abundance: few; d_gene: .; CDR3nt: TGTGCCAGCAGTTTACAGGTCTCTGGAAACACCATATATTTT; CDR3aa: CASSLQVSGNTIYF
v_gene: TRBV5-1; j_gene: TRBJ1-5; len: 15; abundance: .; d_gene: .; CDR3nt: TGCGCCAGCAGCTTCCAGGGCACTGAGAATCAGCCCCAGCATTTT; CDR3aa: CASSFQGTENQPQHF